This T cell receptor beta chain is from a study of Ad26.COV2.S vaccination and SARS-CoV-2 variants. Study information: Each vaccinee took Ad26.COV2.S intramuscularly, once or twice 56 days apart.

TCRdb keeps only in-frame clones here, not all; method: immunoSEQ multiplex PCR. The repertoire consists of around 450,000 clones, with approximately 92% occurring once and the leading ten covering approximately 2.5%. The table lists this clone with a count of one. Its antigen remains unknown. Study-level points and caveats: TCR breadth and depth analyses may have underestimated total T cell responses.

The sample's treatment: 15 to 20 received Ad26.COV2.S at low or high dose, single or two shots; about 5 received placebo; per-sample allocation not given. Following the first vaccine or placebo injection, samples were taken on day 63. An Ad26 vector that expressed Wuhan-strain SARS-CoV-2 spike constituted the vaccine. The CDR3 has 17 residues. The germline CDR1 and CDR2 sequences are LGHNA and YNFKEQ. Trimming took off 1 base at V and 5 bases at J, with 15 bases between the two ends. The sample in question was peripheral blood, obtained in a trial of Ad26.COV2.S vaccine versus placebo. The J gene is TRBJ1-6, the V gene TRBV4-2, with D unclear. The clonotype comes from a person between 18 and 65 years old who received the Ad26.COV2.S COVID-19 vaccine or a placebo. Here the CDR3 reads CASSQAWDYGNNSPLHF. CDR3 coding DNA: TGTGCCAGCAGCCAAGCCTGGGATTACGGGAATAATTCACCCCTCCACTTT.